The 28 T cell receptor beta chains presented below share a single source sample, sequenced in a study of CD8 T cells in ankylosing spondylitis. What these receptors recognize is not known. Overall study results and limits: There was a TCR beta motif, made of several highly homologous variants, that appeared characteristic of ankylosing spondylitis blood.

Via MiXCR, TCRdb re-called the 5' RACE reads, giving one row per CDR3 protein. The sample carries more than 300,000 distinct CDR3 sequences, 8% recorded once. The sequencing sample was made of blood, either unsorted or a sorted T cell fraction (not recorded which). These receptors were obtained from a male donor with ankylosing spondylitis.

This clonotype has more than one count but fewer than ten. V is TRBV18 and J is TRBJ1-5, with 10 bases matching TRBD1. V was pared by 3 bases and J by 2 bases, with 4 bases of the junction left unmatched. This CDR3 comprises 16 residues. Germline CDR1 and CDR2: KGHSH and LQKENI. CDR3 DNA sequence: TGTGCCAGCTCACCGGGACAGGGGAATGGCAATCAGCCCCAGCATTTT. Its protein is CASSPGQGNGNQPQHF.

J is TRBJ2-3 and V is TRBV24-1, with a weak D call TRBD2 (6 bases). This CDR3 is 16 amino acids long. CDR1 is KGHDR and CDR2 is SFDVKD in the germline V gene. V gave up 5 bases and J gave up 1 base, with 15 bases separating them. The CDR3 sequence: CATSAGQRARTDTQYF. The CDR3, as DNA: TGTGCCACCAGTGCCGGCCAGCGGGCCCGCACAGATACGCAGTATTTT.

This clonotype was seen more than once but under ten times. The chain joins TRBV6-1 to TRBJ1-2, with D uncertain. The CDR3 sequence is 14 residues long. The V gene's germline CDR1 is MNHNS and CDR2 SASEGT. V was cut by 8 bases and J by 0 bases, with 13 bases left in between. The CDR3 loop reads CASSRSGSNYGYTF. DNA of the CDR3: TGTGCCAGCTCCAGGAGCGGATCTAACTATGGCTACACCTTC.

There are many counts of this clonotype. This chain connects TRBV18 to TRBJ1-5, with TRBD1 as a possible D gene (5 bases). Looked up from germline, CDR1 is KGHSH and CDR2 is LQKENI. V was clipped by 6 bases and J by 2 bases, with 11 bases between them. The CDR3 spans 14 residues. DNA of the CDR3: TGTGCCAGCTCGACGAGGGGTGGCAATCAGCCCCAGCATTTT. Encoded protein: CASSTRGGNQPQHF.

This clonotype was counted a few times. This chain connects TRBV12-3 or TRBV12-4 to TRBJ1-6, with a tentative D call TRBD1 (6 bases). The V and J ends lost 4 bases and 7 bases respectively, with 14 bases between them. The CDR3 extends over 15 amino acids. In DNA, the CDR3 is TGTGCCAGCAGTTCCGCAGGGGCGGGGAATTCACCCCTCCACTTT. This codes for CASSSAGAGNSPLHF.

This clonotype was seen at least ten times. The chain couples TRBV25-1 to TRBJ2-2, with TRBD2 matching over 7 bases. With V trimmed by 4 bases and J by 5 bases, 7 bases remained unmatched. Germline V CDR1 and CDR2: MGHDK, SYGVNS. The CDR3 is made up of 15 amino acids. CDR3 sequence: CASSVRLGGTGELFF. For the CDR3, the DNA is TGTGCCAGCAGTGTCCGACTGGGAGGGACCGGGGAGCTGTTTTTT.

V and J are TRBV5-1 and TRBJ2-1, with TRBD1 matching over 8 bases. This CDR3 contains 11 residues. Germline CDR1 SGHRS, CDR2 YFSETQ. V was clipped by 4 bases and J by 12 bases; unmatched bases: 3. The CDR3 nucleotides read TGCGCCAGCAGCGTGGGGACAGGGCAGTTCTTC. Protein: CASSVGTGQFF.

This clonotype was picked up a small number of times. The rearrangement joins TRBV12-3 or TRBV12-4 to TRBJ2-3, with 11 bases identical to TRBD2. The CDR3 runs to 17 residues. V was pared by 3 bases and J by 0 bases, with 5 bases of the junction left unmatched. CDR3 nucleotide sequence: TGTGCCAGCAGTTTTGACTCTAGCGGGAGGAGCACAGATACGCAGTATTTT. It specifies CASSFDSSGRSTDTQYF.

This rearrangement joins TRBV10-3 to TRBJ2-7; TRBD1 might be the D (6 bases). Germline values: CDR1 ENHRY, CDR2 SYGVKD. The CDR3 totals 14 residues. V shed 5 bases and J shed 5 bases, with 16 bases lying between them. Here the CDR3 DNA reads TGTGCCATCAGTACACAGGGTTTCATGAACGAGCAGTACTTC. It specifies CAISTQGFMNEQYF.

This clonotype was observed many times. The chain couples TRBV6-2 or TRBV6-3 to TRBJ2-1; perhaps TRBD2 as D (5 bases). The CDR3 totals 12 residues. The germline CDR1 and CDR2 sequences are MNHEY and SVGEGT. V lost 6 bases and J lost 9, with 12 bases in between. The CDR3, as DNA: TGTGCCAGCAGCCCAACTCGGGGTGAGCAGTTCTTC. Its translation is CASSPTRGEQFF.

This clonotype was picked up many times. The CDR3 nucleotides read TGTGCCAGCAGCTTGAACCTGGTTTCACCCCTCCACTTT. It specifies CASSLNLVSPLHF. The rearrangement joins TRBV5-6 to TRBJ1-6, with D uncertain. CDR1 and CDR2 from the germline V gene are SGHDT and YYEEEE. V lost 1 base to trimming and J lost 9 bases, with 8 bases between them. The CDR3 runs 13 residues.

This rearrangement joins TRBV5-1 to TRBJ1-5; D call uncertain. Germline CDR1 reads SGHRS; CDR2 reads YFSETQ. V lost 4 bases and J 6 bases, leaving 11 bases between the germline ends. The CDR3 runs to 13 residues. CDR3 residues: CASSRDLSQPQHF. The CDR3 DNA reads as TGCGCCAGCAGCAGGGATCTTTCTCAGCCCCAGCATTTT.

This clonotype was observed a few times. This sequence joins TRBV3-1 and TRBJ1-6, with D uncertain. This CDR3 has 15 amino acids. V dropped 2 bases and J dropped 7 bases, with 12 bases sitting between them. CDR1 and CDR2 from the germline V gene are LGHDT and YNNKEL (reference sequence). CDR3 protein: CASSQLVQVNSPLHF. The CDR3 coding sequence is TGTGCCAGCAGCCAACTCGTGCAGGTCAATTCACCCCTCCACTTT.

This clonotype was seen at least ten times. The chain is built from TRBV29-1 and TRBJ1-5; 7 nucleotides align to TRBD1. The CDR3 loop spans 14 amino acids. Per the germline V gene, CDR1 is SQVTM and CDR2 is ANQGSEA. V lost 7 bases to trimming and J lost 0 bases; unmatched junction nucleotides: 6. The CDR3 DNA is TGCAGCGCCTCGACAGGGTCTAGCAATCAGCCCCAGCATTTT. It is translated as CSASTGSSNQPQHF.

The rearrangement joins TRBV12-3 or TRBV12-4 to TRBJ1-1; D gene unclear. This CDR3 contains 13 residues. The V end was cut by 2 bases, the J end by 2 bases, with 6 bases between. CDR3 nucleotides: TGTGCCAGCAGTTTATCTAGCAACACTGAAGCTTTCTTT. Translation gives CASSLSSNTEAFF.

The V gene is TRBV12-3 or TRBV12-4, the J gene TRBJ2-7, with 11 positions matching TRBD2. Trimming cost V 6 bases and J 0 bases; bases outside gene matches: 4. The CDR3 totals 15 residues. Written as DNA, the CDR3 is TGTGCCAGCAGCCGACTAGCGGGACCCTCCTACGAGCAGTACTTC. Protein: CASSRLAGPSYEQYF.

The CDR3 reads CASSPPGPVPTDTQYF. The CDR3 bases are TGTGCCAGCTCACCACCAGGACCAGTCCCCACAGATACGCAGTATTTT. V gene TRBV18 combines with J gene TRBJ2-3; D gene unclear. CDR3 length: 16 amino acids. Germline CDR1 KGHSH, CDR2 LQKENI. V was shortened by 0 bases and J by 2 bases, with 12 bases between the two germline ends.

This clonotype turned up a few times. No DNA is shown, since the ends of the CDR3 on it are uncertain; the CDR3 is the one TCRdb lists. The chain recombines TRBV29-1 with TRBJ2-3; TRBD1 was called by the table and not checked on the DNA. The germline V gene encodes CDR1 SQVTM and CDR2 ANQGSEA. The CDR3 adds up to 13 amino acids, both ends counted. This CDR3 reads CSVWRGSTDTQYF.

This clonotype has at least ten counts. This rearrangement joins TRBV18 to TRBJ1-2; D gene unclear. The CDR3 contains 13 residues. The ends were cut back, 7 bases at V and 9 bases at J, with 18 bases in the middle. Germline CDR1 is KGHSH and CDR2 is LQKENI. The CDR3 nucleotides are TGTGCCAGCTTAAAGGACGAGACTAGACGCTACACCTTC. It yields the protein CASLKDETRRYTF.

CDR3 in DNA: TGCAGCACTCGACAACGGGCAGGTGAAGCTTTCTTT. Translating it yields CSTRQRAGEAFF. This chain connects TRBV29-1 to TRBJ1-1, with D unresolved. Germline CDR1 and CDR2: SQVTM and ANQGSEA. V was clipped by 8 bases and J by 7 bases, with 17 bases between them. The CDR3 runs to 12 residues.

The sample holds a few counts of this clonotype. This is likely a read error, given that the CDR3 carries no conserved phenylalanine or tryptophan at its end. The DNA is omitted, as the CDR3 cannot be located on it reliably, and the CDR3 follows TCRdb's listing. This chain joins TRBV20-1 and TRBJ2-2; TRBD2 is the table's D call, not checked against the DNA. The CDR3 has 8 residues if both end residues are counted. The V gene's germline CDR1 is DFQATT and CDR2 SNEGSKA (reference sequence). The CDR3 protein is CSAQSPLA.

The CDR3 coding sequence is TGTGCCAGCAGTTGGGCGGAGAGCACAGATACGCAGTATTTT. As protein: CASSWAESTDTQYF. This chain connects TRBV12-3 or TRBV12-4 to TRBJ2-3; no clear D gene. Trimming pared 4 bases from V and 0 bases from J, leaving 8 bases between. The CDR3 has 14 amino acids.

This chain joins TRBV6-1 and TRBJ2-7, with 9 positions matching TRBD1. The CDR3 runs 15 residues. The germline CDR1 and CDR2 sequences are MNHNS and SASEGT. The ends lost 6 bases at V and 4 bases at J; junction bases unmatched: 10. Written as DNA, the CDR3 is TGTGCCAGCAGCGGACGGGACAGGGTTAGGTACGAGCAGTACTTC. This codes for CASSGRDRVRYEQYF.

This clonotype occurred many times. The chain carries TRBV5-1 and TRBJ2-2; 8 bases agree with TRBD2. Per germline, CDR1 SGHRS and CDR2 YFSETQ. The CDR3 has 16 amino acids. V lost 0 bases to trimming and J lost 3 bases; unmatched junction nucleotides: 4. CDR3 residues: CASSLAGRADTGELFF. The CDR3 nucleotides read TGCGCCAGCAGCTTGGCCGGGAGGGCCGACACCGGGGAGCTGTTTTTT.

This clonotype was seen a handful of times. The V and J genes are TRBV4-2 and TRBJ2-5, with 10 bases fitting TRBD2. J lost 5 bases, V lost 1 base, and 7 bases had no gene match. Germline lookup yields CDR1 LGHNA and CDR2 YNFKEQ. CDR3 size: 16 residues. The CDR3 DNA is TGTGCCAGCAGCCAAGGCCCAGCGGGAGGGCTGGAGACCCAGTACTTC. Its protein product is CASSQGPAGGLETQYF.

Only a few counts were recorded for this clonotype. V usage is TRBV5-4 and J usage is TRBJ2-1; the D is unclear. V shed 4 bases and J shed 8 bases, with 19 bases lying between them. CDR3 size: 15 residues. In germline, CDR1 is SGHNT, CDR2 YYREEE (reference sequence). This CDR3 reads CASSVGTITEDEQFF. CDR3 nucleotides: TGTGCCAGCAGCGTCGGAACGATTACCGAAGATGAGCAGTTCTTC.

In its sample, this clonotype was seen many times. This chain uses TRBV11-1 with TRBJ2-2; TRBD2 agrees at 9 bases. CDR3 length: 15 amino acids. V was clipped by 5 bases and J by 7 bases; unmatched bases: 8. CDR1 is SGHAT and CDR2 is FQDESV in the germline V gene (reference sequence). Here the CDR3 reads CASSLGTSSGGELFF. CDR3 sequence (DNA): TGTGCCAGCAGCCTGGGGACTAGCAGCGGCGGGGAGCTGTTTTTT.

This clonotype was seen a few times. CDR3 in amino acids: CASTEGLSVSISAFREQFF. The DNA of the CDR3 is TGTGCCAGCACCGAAGGACTTTCGGTTTCCATTTCAGCTTTTCGTGAGCAGTTCTTC. The chain uses TRBV2 and TRBJ2-1; D may be TRBD2 (5 bases). The germline V and J ends were trimmed by 7 bases and 9 bases, with 34 bases remaining between them. CDR1 SNHLY and CDR2 FYNNEI come from the germline V gene. The CDR3 spans 19 residues. The complete variable domain, with remaining parts taken from reference TRBV2 and TRBJ2-1, reads EPEVTQTPSHQVTQMGQEVILRCVPISNHLYFYWYRQILGQKVEFLVSFYNNEISEKSEIFDDQFSVERPDGSNFTLKIRSTKLEDSAMYFCASTEGLSVSISAFREQFFGPGTRLTVL.